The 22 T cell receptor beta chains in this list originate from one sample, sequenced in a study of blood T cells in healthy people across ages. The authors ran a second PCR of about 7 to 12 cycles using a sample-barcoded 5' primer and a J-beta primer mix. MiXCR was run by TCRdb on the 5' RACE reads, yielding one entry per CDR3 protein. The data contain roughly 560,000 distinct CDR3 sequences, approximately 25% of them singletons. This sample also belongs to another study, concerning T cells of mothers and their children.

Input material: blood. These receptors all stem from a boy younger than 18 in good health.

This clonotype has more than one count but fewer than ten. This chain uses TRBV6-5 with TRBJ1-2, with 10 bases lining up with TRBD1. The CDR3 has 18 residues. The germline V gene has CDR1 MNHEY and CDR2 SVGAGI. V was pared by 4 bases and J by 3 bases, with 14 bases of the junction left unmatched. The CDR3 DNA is TGTGCCAGCAGTTTCGGACCCTTCCCCGGGACAGGGGACTATGGCTACACCTTC. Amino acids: CASSFGPFPGTGDYGYTF.

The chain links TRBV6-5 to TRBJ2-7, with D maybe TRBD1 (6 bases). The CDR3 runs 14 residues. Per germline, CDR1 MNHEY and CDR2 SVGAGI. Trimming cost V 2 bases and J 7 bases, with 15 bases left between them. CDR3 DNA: TGTGCCAGCAGTTACATGGGGGCCCAGTGGGAGCAGTACTTC. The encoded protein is CASSYMGAQWEQYF.

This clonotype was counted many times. The CDR3 spells CASSLFYGTHDQETQYF. In nucleotides, the CDR3 is TGTGCCAGCAGTTTATTCTACGGGACTCACGACCAAGAGACCCAGTACTTC. The chain has TRBV27 and TRBJ2-5, with D maybe TRBD2 (6 bases). The CDR3 is made up of 17 amino acids. From germline, CDR1 is MNHEY and CDR2 SMNVEV (reference sequence). V lost 1 base to trimming and J lost 0 bases, with 15 bases between them.

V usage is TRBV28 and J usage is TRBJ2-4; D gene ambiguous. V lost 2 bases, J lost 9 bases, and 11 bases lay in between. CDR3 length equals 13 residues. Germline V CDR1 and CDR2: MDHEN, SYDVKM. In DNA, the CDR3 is TGTGCCAGCAGTTTAAGTGGAGCAGGCATTCAGTACTTC. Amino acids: CASSLSGAGIQYF. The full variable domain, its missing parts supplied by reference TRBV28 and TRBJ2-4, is DVKVTQSSRYLVKRTGEKVFLECVQDMDHENMFWYRQDPGLGLRLIYFSYDVKMKEKGDIPEGYSVSREKKERFSLILESASTNQTSMYLCASSLSGAGIQYFGAGTRLSVL.

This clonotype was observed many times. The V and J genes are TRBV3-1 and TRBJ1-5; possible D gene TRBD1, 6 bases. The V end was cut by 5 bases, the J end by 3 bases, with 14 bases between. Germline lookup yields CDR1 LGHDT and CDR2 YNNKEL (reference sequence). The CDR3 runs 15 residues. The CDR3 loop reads CASSEGGSNNQPQHF. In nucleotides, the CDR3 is TGTGCCAGCAGCGAGGGGGGGTCCAACAATCAGCCCCAGCATTTT.

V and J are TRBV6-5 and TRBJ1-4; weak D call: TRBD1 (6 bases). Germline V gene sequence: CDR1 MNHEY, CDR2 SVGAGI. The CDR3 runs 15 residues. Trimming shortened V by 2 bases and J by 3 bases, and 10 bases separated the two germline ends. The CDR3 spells CASSYAGAPNEKLFF. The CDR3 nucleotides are TGTGCCAGCAGTTACGCGGGGGCCCCTAATGAAAAACTGTTTTTT.

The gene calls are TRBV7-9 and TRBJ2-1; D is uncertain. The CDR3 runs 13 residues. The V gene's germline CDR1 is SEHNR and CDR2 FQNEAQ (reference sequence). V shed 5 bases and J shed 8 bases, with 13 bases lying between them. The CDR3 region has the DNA TGTGCCAGCAGCAATCGTCCCCCGGATGAGCAGTTCTTC. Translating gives CASSNRPPDEQFF.

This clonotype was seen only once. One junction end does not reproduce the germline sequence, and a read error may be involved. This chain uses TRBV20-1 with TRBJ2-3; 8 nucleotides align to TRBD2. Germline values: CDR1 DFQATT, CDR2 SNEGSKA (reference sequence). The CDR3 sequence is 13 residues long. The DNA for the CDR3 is TGCAGTGTGGGCGGGGGGCCCACAGATGCGCAGTATTTT. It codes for CSVGGGPTDAQYF.

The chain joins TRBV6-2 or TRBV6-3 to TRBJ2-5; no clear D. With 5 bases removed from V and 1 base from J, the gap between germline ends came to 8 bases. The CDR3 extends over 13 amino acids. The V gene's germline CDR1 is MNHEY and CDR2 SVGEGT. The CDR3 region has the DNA TGTGCCAGCAGTCGTCCGGTCCAAGAGACCCAGTACTTC. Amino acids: CASSRPVQETQYF.

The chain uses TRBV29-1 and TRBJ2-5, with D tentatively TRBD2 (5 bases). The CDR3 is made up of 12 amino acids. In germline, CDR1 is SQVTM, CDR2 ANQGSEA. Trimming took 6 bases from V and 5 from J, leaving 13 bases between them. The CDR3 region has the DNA TGCAGCGTCCCCCCGGGGTCGGAGACCCAGTACTTC. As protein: CSVPPGSETQYF.

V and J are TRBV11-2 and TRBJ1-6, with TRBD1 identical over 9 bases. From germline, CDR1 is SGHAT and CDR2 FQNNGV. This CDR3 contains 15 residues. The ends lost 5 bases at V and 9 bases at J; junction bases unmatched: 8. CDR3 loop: CASSAGTGRGSPLHF. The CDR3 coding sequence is TGTGCCAGCAGCGCTGGGACAGGGAGGGGTTCACCCCTCCACTTT.

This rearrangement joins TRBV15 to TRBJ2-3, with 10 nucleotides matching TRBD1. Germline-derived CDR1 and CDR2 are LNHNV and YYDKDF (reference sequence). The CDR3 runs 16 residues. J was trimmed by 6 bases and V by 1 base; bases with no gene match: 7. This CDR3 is CATSRGDRGRRDTQYF. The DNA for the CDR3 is TGTGCCACCAGCAGAGGGGACAGGGGAAGACGGGATACGCAGTATTTT.

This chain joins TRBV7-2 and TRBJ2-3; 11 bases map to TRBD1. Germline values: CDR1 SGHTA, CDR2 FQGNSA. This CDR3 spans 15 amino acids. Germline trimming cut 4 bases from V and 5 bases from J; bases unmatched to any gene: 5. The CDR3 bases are TGTGCCAGCAGCTCGCGGACAGGGGGCAGAGATACGCAGTATTTT. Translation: CASSSRTGGRDTQYF.

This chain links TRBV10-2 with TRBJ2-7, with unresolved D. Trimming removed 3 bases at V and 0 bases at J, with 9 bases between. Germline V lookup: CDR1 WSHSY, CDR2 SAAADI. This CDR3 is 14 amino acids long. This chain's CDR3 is CASSEYKSSYEQYF. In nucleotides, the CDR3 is TGCGCCAGCAGTGAATATAAGAGCTCCTACGAGCAGTACTTC.

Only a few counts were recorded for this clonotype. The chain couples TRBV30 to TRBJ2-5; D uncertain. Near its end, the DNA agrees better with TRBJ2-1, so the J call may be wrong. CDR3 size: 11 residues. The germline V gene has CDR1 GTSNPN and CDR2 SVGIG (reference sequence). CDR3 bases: TGTGCCTGGGGGGATCACAATGAGCAGTTCTTC. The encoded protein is CAWGDHNEQFF.

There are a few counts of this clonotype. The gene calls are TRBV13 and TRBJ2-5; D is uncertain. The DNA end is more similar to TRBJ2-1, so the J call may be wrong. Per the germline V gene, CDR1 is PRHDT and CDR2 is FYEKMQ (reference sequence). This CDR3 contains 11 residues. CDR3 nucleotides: TGTGCCAGCAGCTTGGAGAGTGAGCAGTTCTTC. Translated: CASSLESEQFF.

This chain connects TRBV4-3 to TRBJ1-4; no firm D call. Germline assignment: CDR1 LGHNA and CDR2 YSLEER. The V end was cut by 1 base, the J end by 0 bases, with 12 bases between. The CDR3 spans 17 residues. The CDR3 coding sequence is TGCGCCAGCAGCCAAGTCCCTTACCCTACAACTAATGAAAAACTGTTTTTT. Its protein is CASSQVPYPTTNEKLFF.

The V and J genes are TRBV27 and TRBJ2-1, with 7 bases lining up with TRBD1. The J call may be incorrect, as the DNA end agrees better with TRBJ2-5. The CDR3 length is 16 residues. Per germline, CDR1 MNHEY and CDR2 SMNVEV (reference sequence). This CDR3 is CASSFLDRAFQETQYF. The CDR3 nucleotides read TGTGCCAGCAGTTTTCTCGACAGGGCTTTTCAAGAGACCCAGTACTTC.

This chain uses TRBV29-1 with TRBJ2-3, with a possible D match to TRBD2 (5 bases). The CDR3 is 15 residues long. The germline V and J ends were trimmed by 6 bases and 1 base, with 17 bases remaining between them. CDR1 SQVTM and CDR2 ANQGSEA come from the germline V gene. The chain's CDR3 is CSVPRVSSGTDTQYF. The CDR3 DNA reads TGCAGCGTGCCCCGGGTTAGTAGCGGCACAGATACGCAGTATTTT.

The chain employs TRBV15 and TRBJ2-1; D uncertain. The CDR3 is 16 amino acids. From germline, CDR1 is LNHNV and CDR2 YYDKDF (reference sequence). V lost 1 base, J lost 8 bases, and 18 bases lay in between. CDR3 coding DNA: TGTGCCACCAGCAGAGTGGCGCGGCCGGGTTACGATGAGCAGTTCTTC. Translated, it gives CATSRVARPGYDEQFF.

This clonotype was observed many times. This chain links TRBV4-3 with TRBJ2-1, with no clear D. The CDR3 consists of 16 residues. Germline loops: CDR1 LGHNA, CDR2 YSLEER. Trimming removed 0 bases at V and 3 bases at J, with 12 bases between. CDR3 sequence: CASSQEFSVNYNEQFF. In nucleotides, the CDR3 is TGCGCCAGCAGCCAAGAGTTCTCGGTGAACTACAATGAGCAGTTCTTC.

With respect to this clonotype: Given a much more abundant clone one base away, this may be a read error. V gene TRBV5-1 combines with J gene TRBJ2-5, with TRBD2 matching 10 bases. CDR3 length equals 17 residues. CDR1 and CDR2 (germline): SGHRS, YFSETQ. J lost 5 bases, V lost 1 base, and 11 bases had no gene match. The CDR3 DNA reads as TGCGCCAGCAGCTTGTTTCTTAGCGGGGGGCGGCAGGAGACCCAGTACTTC. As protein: CASSLFLSGGRQETQYF.